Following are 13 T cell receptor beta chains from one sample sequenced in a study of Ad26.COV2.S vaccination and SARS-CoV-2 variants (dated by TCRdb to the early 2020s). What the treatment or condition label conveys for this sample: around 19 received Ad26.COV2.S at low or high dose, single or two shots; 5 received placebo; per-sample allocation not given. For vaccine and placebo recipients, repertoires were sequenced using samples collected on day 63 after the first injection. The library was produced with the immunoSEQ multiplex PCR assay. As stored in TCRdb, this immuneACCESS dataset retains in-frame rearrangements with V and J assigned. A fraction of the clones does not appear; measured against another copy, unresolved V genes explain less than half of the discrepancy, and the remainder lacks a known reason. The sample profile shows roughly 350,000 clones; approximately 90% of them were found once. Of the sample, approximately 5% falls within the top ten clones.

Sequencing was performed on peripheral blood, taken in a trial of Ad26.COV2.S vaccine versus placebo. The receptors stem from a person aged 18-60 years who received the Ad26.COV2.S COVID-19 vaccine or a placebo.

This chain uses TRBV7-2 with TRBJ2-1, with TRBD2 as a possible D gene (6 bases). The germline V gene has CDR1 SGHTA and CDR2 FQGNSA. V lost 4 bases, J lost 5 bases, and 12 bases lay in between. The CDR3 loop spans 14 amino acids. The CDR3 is CASSSRLGDNEQFF. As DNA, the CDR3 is TGTGCCAGCAGCTCCCGACTAGGAGACAATGAGCAGTTCTTC.

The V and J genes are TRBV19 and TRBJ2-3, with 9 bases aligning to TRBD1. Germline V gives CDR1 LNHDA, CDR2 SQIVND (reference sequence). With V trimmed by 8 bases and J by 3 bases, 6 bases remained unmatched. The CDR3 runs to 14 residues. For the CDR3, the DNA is TGTGCCAGTGGTGACAGGGGGAGAACAGATACGCAGTATTTT. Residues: CASGDRGRTDTQYF.

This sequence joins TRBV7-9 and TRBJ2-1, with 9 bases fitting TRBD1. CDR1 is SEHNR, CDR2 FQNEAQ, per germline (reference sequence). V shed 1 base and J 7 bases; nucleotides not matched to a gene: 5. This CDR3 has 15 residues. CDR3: CASSLDRGLRNEQFF. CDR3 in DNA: TGTGCCAGCAGCTTAGACAGGGGGCTAAGGAATGAGCAGTTCTTC.

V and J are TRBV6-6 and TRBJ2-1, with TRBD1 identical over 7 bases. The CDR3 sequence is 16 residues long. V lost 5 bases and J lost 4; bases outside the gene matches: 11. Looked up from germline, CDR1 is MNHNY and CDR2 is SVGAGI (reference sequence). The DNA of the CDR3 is TGTGCCAGCAGTCGACAGAGGACAGGAGTATACAATGAGCAGTTCTTC. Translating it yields CASSRQRTGVYNEQFF.

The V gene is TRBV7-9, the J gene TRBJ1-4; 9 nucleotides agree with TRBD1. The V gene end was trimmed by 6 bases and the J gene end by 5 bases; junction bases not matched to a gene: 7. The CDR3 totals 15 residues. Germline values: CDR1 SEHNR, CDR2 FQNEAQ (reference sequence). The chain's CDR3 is CASRGRDRENEKLFF. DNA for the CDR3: TGTGCCAGCAGGGGGAGGGACAGGGAGAATGAAAAACTGTTTTTT.

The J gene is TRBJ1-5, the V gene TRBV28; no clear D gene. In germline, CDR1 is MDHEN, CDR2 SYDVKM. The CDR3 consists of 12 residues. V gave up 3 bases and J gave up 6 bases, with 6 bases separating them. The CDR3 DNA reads TGTGCCAGCAGTTTGTTAATTCAGCCCCAGCATTTT. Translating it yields CASSLLIQPQHF.

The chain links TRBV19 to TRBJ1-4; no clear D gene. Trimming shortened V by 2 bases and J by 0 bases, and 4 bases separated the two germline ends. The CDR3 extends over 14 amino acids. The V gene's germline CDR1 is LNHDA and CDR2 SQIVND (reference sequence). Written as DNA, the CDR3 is TGTGCCAGTAGTATACACACAACTAATGAAAAACTGTTTTTT. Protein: CASSIHTTNEKLFF.

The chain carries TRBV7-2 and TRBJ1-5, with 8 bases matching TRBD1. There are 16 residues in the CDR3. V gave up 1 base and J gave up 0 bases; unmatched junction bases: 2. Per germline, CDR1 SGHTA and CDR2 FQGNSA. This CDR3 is CASSLGQGNSNQPQHF. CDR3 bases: TGTGCCAGCAGCTTAGGACAGGGGAATAGCAATCAGCCCCAGCATTTT. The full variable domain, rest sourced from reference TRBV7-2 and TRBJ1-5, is GAGVSQSPSNKVTEKGKDVELRCDPISGHTALYWYRQSLGQGLEFLIYFQGNSAPDKSGLPSDRFSAERTGGSVSTLTIQRTQQEDSAVYLCASSLGQGNSNQPQHFGDGTRLSIL.

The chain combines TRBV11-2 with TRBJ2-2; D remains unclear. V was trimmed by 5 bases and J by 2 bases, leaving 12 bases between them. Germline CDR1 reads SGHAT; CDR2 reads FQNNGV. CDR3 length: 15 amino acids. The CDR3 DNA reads TGTGCCAGCAGCACCGGACGTTACAACACCGGGGAGCTGTTTTTT. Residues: CASSTGRYNTGELFF.

The CDR3: CASSNRIGTGGNYGYTF. CDR3 in DNA: TGTGCCAGCAGCAATAGGATCGGGACAGGAGGGAACTATGGCTACACCTTC. This chain connects TRBV9 to TRBJ1-2; 8 bases match TRBD1. J gave up 2 bases and V 4 bases, and 13 bases lay outside the gene matches. Germline lookup yields CDR1 SGDLS and CDR2 YYNGEE. This CDR3 is 17 amino acids long. The whole variable domain, remainder taken from reference TRBV9 and TRBJ1-2, is DSGVTQTPKHLITATGQRVTLRCSPRSGDLSVYWYQQSLDQGLQFLIQYYNGEERAKGNILERFSAQQFPDLHSELNLSSLELGDSALYFCASSNRIGTGGNYGYTFGSGTRLTVV.

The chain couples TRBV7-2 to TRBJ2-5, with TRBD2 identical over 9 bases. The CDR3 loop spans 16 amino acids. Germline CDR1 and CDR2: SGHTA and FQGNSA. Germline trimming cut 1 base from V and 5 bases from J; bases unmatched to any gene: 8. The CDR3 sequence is CASSLVAGLASETQYF. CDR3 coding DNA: TGTGCCAGCAGCTTAGTGGCGGGACTAGCTTCTGAGACCCAGTACTTC.

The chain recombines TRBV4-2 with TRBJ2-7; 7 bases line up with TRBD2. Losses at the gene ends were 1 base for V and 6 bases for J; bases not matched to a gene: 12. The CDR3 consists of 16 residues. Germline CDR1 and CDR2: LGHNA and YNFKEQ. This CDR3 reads CASSQVIGLDGREQYF. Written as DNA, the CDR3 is TGTGCCAGCAGCCAAGTTATCGGACTAGATGGGCGCGAGCAGTACTTC.

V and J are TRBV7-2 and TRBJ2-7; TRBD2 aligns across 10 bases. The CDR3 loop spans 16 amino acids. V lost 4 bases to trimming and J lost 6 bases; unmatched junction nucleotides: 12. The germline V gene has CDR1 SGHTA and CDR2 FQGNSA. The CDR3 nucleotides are TGTGCCAGCAGCTCCGTGACTAGCGGGCTAAGTGGCGAGCAGTACTTC. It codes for CASSSVTSGLSGEQYF.